This TCR beta chain was sequenced in a study of shared clonotypes between healthy human individuals. Using immunoSEQ multiplex PCR, the repertoire was profiled, and TCRdb retains in-frame clones only, with some absent. Of hundreds of thousands of clones in the sample, 55% to 75% were seen once. J was trimmed by 3 bases and V by 0 bases; bases with no gene match: 2. The CDR3 consists of 14 residues. Looked up from germline, CDR1 is SGHNT and CDR2 is YYREEE (reference sequence). The specimen sequenced was memory CD4+ T cells sorted from blood. Subset of the sample: CD45RA-negative fraction. This TCR derives from a woman in her 30s in good health. The chain has TRBV5-4 and TRBJ1-1, with 7 nucleotides matching TRBD1. CDR3 amino acids: CASSLGQGYTEAFF. DNA of the CDR3: TGTGCCAGCAGCTTGGGACAGGGTTACACTGAAGCTTTCTTT.